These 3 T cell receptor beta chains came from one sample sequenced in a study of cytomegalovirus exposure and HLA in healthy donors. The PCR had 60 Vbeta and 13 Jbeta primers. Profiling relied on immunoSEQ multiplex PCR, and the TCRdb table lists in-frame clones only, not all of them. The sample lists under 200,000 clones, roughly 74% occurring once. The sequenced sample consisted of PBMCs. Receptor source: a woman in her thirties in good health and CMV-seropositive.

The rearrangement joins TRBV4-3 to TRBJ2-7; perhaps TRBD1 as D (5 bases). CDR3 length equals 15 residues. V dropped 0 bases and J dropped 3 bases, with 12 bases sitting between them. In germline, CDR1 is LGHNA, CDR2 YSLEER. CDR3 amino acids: CASSQDRVGVYEQYF. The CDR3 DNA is TGCGCCAGCAGCCAAGATCGGGTAGGGGTCTACGAGCAGTACTTC.

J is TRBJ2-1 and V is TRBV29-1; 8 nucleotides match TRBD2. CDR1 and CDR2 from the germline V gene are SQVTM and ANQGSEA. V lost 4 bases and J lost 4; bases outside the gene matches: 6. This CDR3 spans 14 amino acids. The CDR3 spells CSVGAGVQYNEQFF. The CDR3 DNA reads TGCAGCGTTGGAGCGGGAGTCCAATACAATGAGCAGTTCTTC.

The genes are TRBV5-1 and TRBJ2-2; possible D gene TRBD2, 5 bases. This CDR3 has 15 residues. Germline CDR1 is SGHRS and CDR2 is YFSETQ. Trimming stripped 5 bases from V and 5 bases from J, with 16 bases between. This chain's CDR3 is CASSFDRPGTGELFF. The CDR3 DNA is TGCGCCAGCAGTTTCGACCGGCCGGGAACCGGGGAGCTGTTTTTT. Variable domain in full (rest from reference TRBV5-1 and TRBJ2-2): KAGVTQTPRYLIKTRGQQVTLSCSPISGHRSVSWYQQTPGQGLQFLFEYFSETQRNKGNFPGRFSGRQFSNSRSEMNVSTLELGDSALYLCASSFDRPGTGELFFGEGSRLTVL.